The next 30 T cell receptor beta chains were all read from a single sample in a study of blood T cell repertoires in COVID-19. Some clones are missing from TCRdb's copy, which holds only in-frame ones; the method was immunoSEQ multiplex PCR. The sample contains about 130,000 clones, roughly 79% of which appear only once. The sample taken for sequencing was peripheral blood. The receptors were sampled from a human donor in a cohort sampled during active COVID-19.

The chain employs TRBV11-2 and TRBJ1-6, with 7 bases fitting TRBD1. The CDR3 extends over 17 amino acids. V was pared by 3 bases and J by 6 bases, with 11 bases of the junction left unmatched. The V gene's germline CDR1 is SGHAT and CDR2 FQNNGV. The CDR3 DNA is TGTGCCAGCAGCTTGAACCGGGACAGCTTCGCTAATTCACCCCTCCACTTT. Its protein is CASSLNRDSFANSPLHF.

The chain employs TRBV5-1 and TRBJ2-1; 9 nucleotides agree with TRBD2. The length of the CDR3 is 16 residues. Germline CDR1 is SGHRS and CDR2 is YFSETQ. The J segment lost 7 bases and the V segment lost 0 bases, leaving 8 bases of the junction unmatched. CDR3 sequence reads: CASSLGGGGADNEQFF. DNA for the CDR3: TGCGCCAGCAGCTTGGGTGGCGGGGGGGCCGATAATGAGCAGTTCTTC.

V usage is TRBV10-3 and J usage is TRBJ2-3; 7 nucleotides agree with TRBD1. Germline V gene data show CDR1 as ENHRY and CDR2 as SYGVKD. Germline trimming cut 4 bases from V and 3 bases from J; bases unmatched to any gene: 7. This CDR3 region has 15 residues. The CDR3 DNA is TGTGCCATCAGTGTTGGACAGGTGGGGACAGATACGCAGTATTTT. Amino acid sequence: CAISVGQVGTDTQYF.

This chain uses TRBV3-1 (or the pseudogene TRBV3-2) with TRBJ2-2; D possibly corresponds to TRBD2 (5 bases). Deletions cut 4 bases from V and 7 bases from J, with 10 bases between. The length of the CDR3 is 13 residues. Germline V CDR1 and CDR2: LGHDT, YNNKEL (reference sequence). CDR3 sequence reads: CASSPTRGGELFF. CDR3 coding DNA: TGTGCCAGCAGCCCGACCCGGGGCGGGGAGCTGTTTTTT.

The CDR3 reads CASSLEVAGVNEQYF. CDR3 coding DNA: TGTGCCAGCAGCTTAGAGGTAGCGGGGGTCAACGAGCAGTACTTC. J is TRBJ2-7 and V is TRBV11-2; 9 positions match TRBD2. CDR1 is SGHAT, CDR2 FQNNGV, per germline. The CDR3 is 15 amino acids. The ends lost 0 bases at V and 5 bases at J; junction bases unmatched: 5.

The rearrangement joins TRBV7-9 to TRBJ2-2, with 13 bases matching TRBD2. Losses at the gene ends were 5 bases for V and 4 bases for J; bases not matched to a gene: 4. The germline V gene has CDR1 SEHNR and CDR2 FQNEAQ (reference sequence). The CDR3 length is 16 residues. The CDR3 protein is CASSRGLAGPTGELFF. The CDR3 region has the DNA TGTGCCAGCAGCAGGGGACTAGCGGGACCCACCGGGGAGCTGTTTTTT.

This clone was seen more than once but under ten times. The chain joins TRBV13 to TRBJ1-6; no definite D call. Trimming removed 0 bases from V and 7 bases from J, with 7 bases in between. The CDR3 loop spans 14 amino acids. CDR1 and CDR2 (germline): PRHDT, FYEKMQ (reference sequence). CDR3 amino acids: CASSLGRRNSPLHF. Written as DNA, the CDR3 is TGTGCCAGCAGCTTAGGTCGGAGAAATTCACCCCTCCACTTT.

The chain employs TRBV12-3 or TRBV12-4 and TRBJ1-5, with D possibly matching TRBD1 (6 bases). V was trimmed by 11 bases and J by 1 base, leaving 9 bases between them. The CDR3 loop spans 12 amino acids. The CDR3 DNA sequence: TGTGCCGCAGGGGTAAGCAATCAGCCCCAGCATTTT. This gives the protein CAAGVSNQPQHF.

The chain joins TRBV9 to TRBJ1-5, with a weak D call TRBD1 (5 bases). The CDR3 covers 14 residues. V dropped 5 bases and J dropped 4 bases, with 13 bases sitting between them. Germline CDR1 SGDLS, CDR2 YYNGEE. The DNA of the CDR3 is TGTGCCAGCAGTCCAGGGTTGCTAAATCAGCCCCAGCATTTT. Translation: CASSPGLLNQPQHF.

The J gene is TRBJ1-2, the V gene TRBV7-9; 8 bases are shared with TRBD1. V trimming: 5 bases; J trimming: 7 bases; junction bases outside the gene matches: 6. Germline CDR1 is SEHNR and CDR2 is FQNEAQ (reference sequence). The CDR3 is 13 residues long. This CDR3 is CASSPQGAGGYTF. DNA of the CDR3: TGTGCCAGCAGCCCGCAGGGGGCGGGTGGCTACACCTTC.

The gene calls are TRBV29-1 and TRBJ1-4, with 7 bases lining up with TRBD1. Germline CDR1 and CDR2: SQVTM and ANQGSEA. The CDR3 spans 14 residues. V shed 1 base and J 6 bases; nucleotides not matched to a gene: 5. In DNA form, the CDR3 reads TGCAGCGTTGAAGGATCAGGACAGGATGAAAAACTGTTTTTT. Protein: CSVEGSGQDEKLFF.

The genes are TRBV9 and TRBJ1-2, with TRBD1 identical over 8 bases. Germline CDR1 and CDR2: SGDLS and YYNGEE. The CDR3 has 15 residues. The J segment lost 0 bases and the V segment lost 4 bases, leaving 5 bases of the junction unmatched. The CDR3 nucleotides read TGTGCCAGCAGCCCGGGGACAGGTACTAACTATGGCTACACCTTC. Its translation is CASSPGTGTNYGYTF. The variable domain in full, completed from reference TRBV9 and TRBJ1-2, reads DSGVTQTPKHLITATGQRVTLRCSPRSGDLSVYWYQQSLDQGLQFLIQYYNGEERAKGNILERFSAQQFPDLHSELNLSSLELGDSALYFCASSPGTGTNYGYTFGSGTRLTVV.

The chain employs TRBV2 and TRBJ2-5; a weak D match, TRBD1 (6 bases). V was trimmed by 6 bases and J by 4 bases, leaving 18 bases between them. CDR3 size: 15 residues. CDR1 and CDR2 (germline): SNHLY, FYNNEI. The CDR3 nucleotides read TGTGCCAGCAGACCCAACAGGGTATCGGGAGAGACCCAGTACTTC. Translation: CASRPNRVSGETQYF.

J is TRBJ1-5 and V is TRBV6-5; TRBD1 aligns across 7 bases. V lost 5 bases and J lost 3; bases outside the gene matches: 4. Germline loops: CDR1 MNHEY, CDR2 SVGAGI. The CDR3 is made up of 14 amino acids. The CDR3 bases are TGTGCCAGCAGTACAGGGGTTTACAATCAGCCCCAGCATTTT. Translation: CASSTGVYNQPQHF.

This chain uses TRBV4-2 with TRBJ1-1; 7 nucleotides line up with TRBD1. With 6 bases clipped from V and 1 base from J, the junction kept 14 bases outside the gene matches. CDR1 is LGHNA, CDR2 YNFKEQ, per germline. The CDR3 contains 17 residues. CDR3 residues: CASRSQVIDRANTEAFF. DNA for the CDR3: TGTGCCAGCAGGAGCCAGGTAATAGACAGGGCGAACACTGAAGCTTTCTTT.

The V gene is TRBV13, the J gene TRBJ2-6, with no clear D. Germline loops: CDR1 PRHDT, CDR2 FYEKMQ (reference sequence). The length of the CDR3 is 13 residues. Trimming cost V 10 bases and J 2 bases, with 9 bases left between them. CDR3 sequence reads: CATLEAGANVLTF. In nucleotides, the CDR3 is TGTGCCACACTTGAGGCTGGGGCCAACGTCCTGACTTTC.

This chain connects TRBV5-4 to TRBJ1-4; D may be TRBD1 (5 bases). CDR1 and CDR2 from the germline V gene are SGHNT and YYREEE (reference sequence). The CDR3 extends over 15 amino acids. V lost 2 bases and J 3 bases, leaving 11 bases between the germline ends. The CDR3 DNA reads as TGTGCCAGCAGCTTATATGGGGCTTCTAATGAAAAACTGTTTTTT. It is translated as CASSLYGASNEKLFF. The full variable domain, its missing parts supplied by reference TRBV5-4 and TRBJ1-4, is ETGVTQSPTHLIKTRGQQVTLRCSSQSGHNTVSWYQQALGQGPQFIFQYYREEENGRGNFPPRFSGLQFPNYSSELNVNALELDDSALYLCASSLYGASNEKLFFGSGTQLSVL.

The V call is TRBV6-2 or TRBV6-3, the J call TRBJ1-4; weak D call: TRBD1 (5 bases). The germline V gene encodes CDR1 MNHEY and CDR2 SVGEGT. The CDR3 contains 14 residues. The ends were cut back, 0 bases at V and 6 bases at J, with 8 bases in the middle. The CDR3 is CASSYSGRDEKLFF. In DNA form, the CDR3 reads TGTGCCAGCAGTTACTCAGGCAGGGATGAAAAACTGTTTTTT.

V and J are TRBV7-8 and TRBJ2-5; 7 bases match TRBD2. The CDR3 is 15 amino acids. V trimming: 2 bases; J trimming: 4 bases; junction bases outside the gene matches: 7. Germline CDR1 SGHVS, CDR2 FQNEAQ. The CDR3 loop is CASSLSGAAGETQYF. The CDR3 DNA is TGTGCCAGCAGCTTAAGCGGGGCGGCGGGAGAGACCCAGTACTTC.

The rearrangement joins TRBV28 to TRBJ1-1, with 8 positions matching TRBD1. V shed 6 bases, J shed 11 bases, and the junction held 8 bases outside the gene matches. The CDR3 totals 12 residues. Germline CDR1 is MDHEN and CDR2 is SYDVKM. CDR3 residues: CASSPGQGGAFF. For the CDR3, the DNA is TGTGCCAGCAGCCCAGGACAGGGAGGCGCTTTCTTT.

V is TRBV4-2 and J is TRBJ1-4; the D gene is possibly TRBD1 (6 bases). V was shortened by 4 bases and J by 5 bases, with 17 bases between the two germline ends. Germline CDR1 is LGHNA and CDR2 is YNFKEQ. The CDR3 sequence is 16 residues long. The CDR3 bases are TGTGCCAGCAGCCCCCAGCCGGGACAACGCAATGAAAAACTGTTTTTT. The encoded protein is CASSPQPGQRNEKLFF.

The chain employs TRBV12-3 or TRBV12-4 and TRBJ1-4; tentatively, D is TRBD1 (6 bases). The CDR3 sequence is 11 residues long. Trimming stripped 3 bases from V and 13 bases from J, with 9 bases between. The CDR3 DNA is TGTGCCAGCAGTTTGGGGGCGGGACTGTTTTTT. Its translation: CASSLGAGLFF.

This clone was counted a single time. The rearrangement joins TRBV10-2 to TRBJ2-5, with TRBD2 as a possible D gene (6 bases). Germline V lookup: CDR1 WSHSY, CDR2 SAAADI. The CDR3 is 15 residues long. V was pared by 6 bases and J by 4 bases, with 18 bases between. CDR3 sequence: CASSLGLLSGETQYF. The CDR3 DNA is TGCGCCAGCAGCTTGGGACTCCTATCTGGAGAGACCCAGTACTTC.

This chain joins TRBV18 and TRBJ2-5; D is perhaps TRBD2 (5 bases). The V and J ends lost 3 bases and 1 base respectively, with 6 bases between them. The length of the CDR3 is 13 residues. Germline V gives CDR1 KGHSH, CDR2 LQKENI. CDR3 residues: CASSPGVQETQYF. The CDR3, as DNA: TGTGCCAGCTCACCCGGGGTCCAAGAGACCCAGTACTTC.

This clone showed up just a few times. The chain recombines TRBV5-4 with TRBJ1-4, with TRBD1 as a possible D gene (5 bases). Trimming took off 2 bases at V and 7 bases at J, with 12 bases between the two ends. CDR1 is SGHNT and CDR2 is YYREEE in the germline V gene (reference sequence). This CDR3 has 14 amino acids. The CDR3 spells CASSFGGGGEKLFF. The CDR3 coding sequence is TGTGCCAGCAGCTTTGGCGGGGGTGGTGAAAAACTGTTTTTT.

This clone was counted a few times. V usage is TRBV30 and J usage is TRBJ2-6, with 11 positions matching TRBD1. The CDR3 extends over 17 amino acids. Germline-derived CDR1 and CDR2 are GTSNPN and SVGIG (reference sequence). With V trimmed by 2 bases and J by 4 bases, 7 bases remained unmatched. The CDR3 DNA sequence: TGTGCCTGGAGTCCCGGACAGGGGGCGCGGGGGGCCAACGTCCTGACTTTC. Translating it yields CAWSPGQGARGANVLTF.

The chain joins TRBV7-8 to TRBJ2-7; 8 bases are a match to TRBD1. V shed 5 bases, J shed 8 bases, and the junction held 14 bases outside the gene matches. Germline V gene lookup returns CDR1 SGHVS and CDR2 FQNEAQ. The CDR3 runs 15 residues. Written as DNA, the CDR3 is TGTGCCAGCAGCGCCCCGGGACAGGCTCTGTTGCAGCAGTACTTC. Translating gives CASSAPGQALLQQYF. The variable domain in full, with the rest retrieved from reference TRBV7-8 and TRBJ2-7, is GAGVSQSPRYKVAKRGQDVALRCDPISGHVSLFWYQQALGQGPEFLTYFQNEAQLDKSGLPSDRFFAERPEGSVSTLKIQRTQQEDSAVYLCASSAPGQALLQQYFGPGTRLTVT.

This sequence joins TRBV5-6 and TRBJ2-2; possible D gene TRBD2, 5 bases. The CDR3 totals 17 residues. Trimming removed 3 bases from V and 1 base from J, with 16 bases in between. Germline CDR1 and CDR2: SGHDT and YYEEEE. CDR3 region: CASSSVGGRRNTGELFF. CDR3 sequence (DNA): TGTGCCAGCAGCTCAGTTGGCGGGCGCAGGAACACCGGGGAGCTGTTTTTT.

This clone was counted a few times. This chain joins TRBV19 and TRBJ2-5; a possible D gene is TRBD2 (6 bases). V was shortened by 5 bases and J by 5 bases, with 12 bases between the two germline ends. Looked up from germline, CDR1 is LNHDA and CDR2 is SQIVND (reference sequence). CDR3 length: 13 residues. The CDR3 is CASSLPEGETQYF. The CDR3 coding sequence is TGTGCCAGTAGTCTCCCGGAGGGGGAGACCCAGTACTTC.

This clone was detected only once. The J gene is TRBJ2-1, the V gene TRBV3-1 (or the pseudogene TRBV3-2), with 7 bases matching TRBD1. CDR3 length equals 15 residues. Per germline, CDR1 LGHDT and CDR2 YNNKEL (reference sequence). V shed 4 bases and J 6 bases; nucleotides not matched to a gene: 9. CDR3 amino acids: CASSLGQVRSNEQFF. The DNA for the CDR3 is TGTGCCAGCAGCCTCGGACAGGTGAGAAGCAATGAGCAGTTCTTC.